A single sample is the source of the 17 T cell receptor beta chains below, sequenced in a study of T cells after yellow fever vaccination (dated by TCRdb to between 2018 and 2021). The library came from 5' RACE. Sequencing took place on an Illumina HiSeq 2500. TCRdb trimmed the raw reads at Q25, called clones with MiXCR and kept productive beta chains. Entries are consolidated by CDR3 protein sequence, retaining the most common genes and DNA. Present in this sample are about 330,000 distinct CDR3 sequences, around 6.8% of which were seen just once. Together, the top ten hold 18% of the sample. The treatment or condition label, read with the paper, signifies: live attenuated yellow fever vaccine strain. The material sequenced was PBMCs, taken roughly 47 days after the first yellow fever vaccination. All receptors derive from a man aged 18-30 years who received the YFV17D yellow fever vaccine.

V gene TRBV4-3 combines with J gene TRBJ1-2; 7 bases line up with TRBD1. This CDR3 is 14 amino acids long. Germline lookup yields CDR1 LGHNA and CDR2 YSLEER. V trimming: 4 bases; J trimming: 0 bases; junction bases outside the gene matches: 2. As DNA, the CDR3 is TGCGCCAGCAGCCGGGACAGTACTAACTATGGCTACACCTTC. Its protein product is CASSRDSTNYGYTF.

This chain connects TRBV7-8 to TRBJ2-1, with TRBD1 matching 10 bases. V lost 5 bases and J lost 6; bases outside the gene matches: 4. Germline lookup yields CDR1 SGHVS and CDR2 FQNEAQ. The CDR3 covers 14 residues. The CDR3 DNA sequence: TGTGCCAGCAGCCCATGGACAGGGGGCAATGAGCAGTTCTTC. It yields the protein CASSPWTGGNEQFF.

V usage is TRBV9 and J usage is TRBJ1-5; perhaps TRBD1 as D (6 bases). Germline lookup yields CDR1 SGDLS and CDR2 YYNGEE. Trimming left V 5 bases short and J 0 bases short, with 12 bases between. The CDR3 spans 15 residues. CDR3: CASRIQGNSNQPQHF. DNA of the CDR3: TGTGCCAGCAGAATTCAGGGGAATAGCAATCAGCCCCAGCATTTT.

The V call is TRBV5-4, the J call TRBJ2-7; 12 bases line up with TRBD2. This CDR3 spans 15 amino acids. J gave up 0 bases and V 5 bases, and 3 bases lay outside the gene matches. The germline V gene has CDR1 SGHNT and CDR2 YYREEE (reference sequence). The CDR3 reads CASSPSGGASYEQYF. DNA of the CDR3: TGTGCCAGCAGTCCTAGCGGGGGGGCCTCCTACGAGCAGTACTTC.

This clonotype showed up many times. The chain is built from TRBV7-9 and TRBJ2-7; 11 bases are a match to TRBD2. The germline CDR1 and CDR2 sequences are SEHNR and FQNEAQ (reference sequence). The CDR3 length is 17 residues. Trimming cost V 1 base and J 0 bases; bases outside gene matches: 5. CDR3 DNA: TGTGCCAGCAGCTTAGGTTCTAGCGGGGGGAACTCCTACGAGCAGTACTTC. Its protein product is CASSLGSSGGNSYEQYF.

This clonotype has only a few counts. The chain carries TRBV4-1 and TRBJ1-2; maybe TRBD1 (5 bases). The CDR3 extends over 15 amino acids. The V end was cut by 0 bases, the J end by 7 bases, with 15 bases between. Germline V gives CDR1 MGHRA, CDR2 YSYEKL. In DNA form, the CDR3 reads TGCGCCAGCAGCCAAGATCATGCAGGGAAAGGTGGCTACACCTTC. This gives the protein CASSQDHAGKGGYTF.

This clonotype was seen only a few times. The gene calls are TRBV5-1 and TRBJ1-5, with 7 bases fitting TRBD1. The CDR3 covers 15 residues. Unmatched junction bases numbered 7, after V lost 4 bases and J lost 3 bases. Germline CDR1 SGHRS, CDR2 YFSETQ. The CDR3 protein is CASSQAGQNNQPQHF. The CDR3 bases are TGCGCCAGCAGCCAGGCGGGACAGAACAATCAGCCCCAGCATTTT. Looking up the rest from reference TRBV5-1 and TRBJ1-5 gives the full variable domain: KAGVTQTPRYLIKTRGQQVTLSCSPISGHRSVSWYQQTPGQGLQFLFEYFSETQRNKGNFPGRFSGRQFSNSRSEMNVSTLELGDSALYLCASSQAGQNNQPQHFGDGTRLSIL.

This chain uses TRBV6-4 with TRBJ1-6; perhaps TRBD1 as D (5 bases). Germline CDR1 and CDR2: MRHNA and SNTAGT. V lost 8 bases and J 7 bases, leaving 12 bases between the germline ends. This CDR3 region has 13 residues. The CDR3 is CASRDGVNSPLHF. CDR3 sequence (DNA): TGTGCCAGCCGGGACGGCGTCAATTCACCCCTCCACTTT.

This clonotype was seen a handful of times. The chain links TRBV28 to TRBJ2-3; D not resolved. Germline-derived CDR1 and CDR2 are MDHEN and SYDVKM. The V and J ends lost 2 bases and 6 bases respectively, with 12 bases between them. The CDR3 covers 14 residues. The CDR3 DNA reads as TGTGCCAGCAGTTTACTGTCGACTCGGGATACGCAGTATTTT. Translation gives CASSLLSTRDTQYF.

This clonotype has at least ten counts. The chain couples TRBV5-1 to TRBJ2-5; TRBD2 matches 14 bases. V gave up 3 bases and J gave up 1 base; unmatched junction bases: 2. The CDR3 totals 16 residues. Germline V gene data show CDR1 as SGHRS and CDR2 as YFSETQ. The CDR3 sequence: CASSSGLAGGQETQYF. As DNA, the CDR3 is TGCGCCAGCAGCTCCGGACTAGCGGGGGGCCAAGAGACCCAGTACTTC.

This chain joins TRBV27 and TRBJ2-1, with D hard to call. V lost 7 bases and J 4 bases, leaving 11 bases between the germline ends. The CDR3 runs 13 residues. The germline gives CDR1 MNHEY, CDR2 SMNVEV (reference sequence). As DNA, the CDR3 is TGTGCCAGCACCCCCGGCGGATACAATGAGCAGTTCTTC. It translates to CASTPGGYNEQFF.

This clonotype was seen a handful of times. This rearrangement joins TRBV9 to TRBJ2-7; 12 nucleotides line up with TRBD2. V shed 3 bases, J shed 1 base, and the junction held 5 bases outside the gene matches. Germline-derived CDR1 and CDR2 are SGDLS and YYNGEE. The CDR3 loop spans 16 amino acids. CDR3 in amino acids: CASSGPGTSGSYEQYF. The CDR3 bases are TGTGCCAGCAGCGGACCCGGGACTAGCGGGTCCTACGAGCAGTACTTC.

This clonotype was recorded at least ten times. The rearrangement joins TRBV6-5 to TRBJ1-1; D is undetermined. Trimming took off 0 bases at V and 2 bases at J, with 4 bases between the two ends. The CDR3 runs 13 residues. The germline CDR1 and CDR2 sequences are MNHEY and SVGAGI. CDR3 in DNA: TGTGCCAGCAGTTACTCGGATAACACTGAAGCTTTCTTT. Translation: CASSYSDNTEAFF.

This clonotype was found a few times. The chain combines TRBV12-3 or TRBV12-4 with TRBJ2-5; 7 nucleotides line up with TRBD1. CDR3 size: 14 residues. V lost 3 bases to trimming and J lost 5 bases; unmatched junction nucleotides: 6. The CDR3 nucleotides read TGTGCCAGCAGTTTTAGGGGGCTGATTGAGACCCAGTACTTC. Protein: CASSFRGLIETQYF.

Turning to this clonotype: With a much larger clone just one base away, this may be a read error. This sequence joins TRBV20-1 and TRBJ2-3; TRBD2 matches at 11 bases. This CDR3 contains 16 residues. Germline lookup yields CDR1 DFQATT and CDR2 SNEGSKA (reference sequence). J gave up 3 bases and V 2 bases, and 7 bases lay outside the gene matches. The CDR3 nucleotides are TGCAGTGCTAGATCCCTACTAGCGGGGGATACAGATACGCAGTATTTT. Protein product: CSARSLLAGDTDTQYF.

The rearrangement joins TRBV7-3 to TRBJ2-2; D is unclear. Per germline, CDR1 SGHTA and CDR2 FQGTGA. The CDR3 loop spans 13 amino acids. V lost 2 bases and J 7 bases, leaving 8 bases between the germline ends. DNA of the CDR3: TGTGCCAGCAGCTTAGGGGATGACGGGGAGCTGTTTTTT. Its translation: CASSLGDDGELFF. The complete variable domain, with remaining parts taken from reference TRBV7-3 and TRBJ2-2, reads GAGVSQTPSNKVTEKGKYVELRCDPISGHTALYWYRQSLGQGPEFLIYFQGTGAADDSGLPNDRFFAVRPEGSVSTLKIQRTERGDSAVYLCASSLGDDGELFFGEGSRLTVL.

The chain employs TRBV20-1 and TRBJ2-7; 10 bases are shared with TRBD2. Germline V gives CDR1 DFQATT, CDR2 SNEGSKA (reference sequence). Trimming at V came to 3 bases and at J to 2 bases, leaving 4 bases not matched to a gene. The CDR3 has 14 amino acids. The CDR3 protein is CSASPSGGPYEQYF. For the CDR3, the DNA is TGCAGTGCTAGTCCTAGCGGGGGCCCCTACGAGCAGTACTTC.